These T cell receptor beta chains were read from a single sample in a study of breast tumors, draining lymph nodes, adjacent tissues. TCRdb ran MiXCR on the multiplex PCR reads and lists one entry per CDR3 protein. This table holds 290,000 or so distinct CDR3 sequences, more than 30% found once. The sample taken for sequencing was axillary lymph node tissue. Receptors were obtained from a female donor with breast cancer. Some clones in this sample may be carry-over from other donors' samples. CDR3s include the opening cysteine and the closing phenylalanine or tryptophan. Each record gives: V gene, clone size, J gene, D gene, CDR3 protein, CDR3 DNA. A D gene is named only where the DNA matches it firmly. A row's size may be missing; if present it is once, few, many or a size class.

V: TRBV19
size: many
J: TRBJ1-3
D: -
CDR3: CASSYKGSGNTIYF
DNA: TGTGCCAGTAGTTACAAGGGGTCTGGAAACACCATATATTTT

V: TRBV9
size: many
J: TRBJ2-1
D: -
CDR3: CASSQNPGIHYNEQFF
DNA: TGTGCCAGCAGCCAAAACCCCGGGATACACTACAATGAGCAGTTCTTC

V: TRBV30
size: many
J: TRBJ1-2
D: -
CDR3: CAWTPRDDYGYTF
DNA: TGTGCCTGGACACCCAGGGACGACTATGGCTACACCTTC

V: TRBV28
size: few
J: TRBJ2-7
D: -
CDR3: CAAHGGAHEQYF
DNA: TGTGCCGCTCACGGAGGGGCCCACGAGCAGTACTTC

V: TRBV6-1
size: many
J: TRBJ2-5
D: -
CDR3: CASKWEPPYQETQYF
DNA: TGTGCCAGCAAGTGGGAGCCCCCTTACCAAGAGACCCAGTACTTC

V: TRBV14
size: many
J: TRBJ2-3
D: -
CDR3: CASSPQGHTQYF
DNA: TGTGCCAGCAGCCCACAGGGCCATACGCAGTATTTT

V: TRBV14
size: -
J: TRBJ2-5
D: -
CDR3: CASSQDLGAGETQYF
DNA: TGTGCCAGCAGCCAAGATCTGGGGGCGGGGGAGACCCAGTACTTC

V: TRBV7-8
size: -
J: TRBJ2-1
D: TRBD2
CDR3: CASSMTSGRAGYNEQFF
DNA: TGTGCCAGCAGTATGACTAGCGGGAGGGCCGGCTACAATGAGCAGTTCTTC

V: TRBV3-1
size: -
J: TRBJ1-2
D: -
CDR3: CASSRLMGANYGYTF
DNA: TGTGCCAGCAGCCGACTAATGGGGGCTAACTATGGCTACACCTTC

V: TRBV10-2
size: many
J: TRBJ2-3
D: TRBD2
CDR3: CASKKGALAGGPIADTQYF
DNA: TGCGCCAGCAAAAAGGGGGCCCTAGCGGGAGGGCCTATCGCAGATACGCAGTATTTT

V: TRBV19
size: many
J: TRBJ2-6
D: -
CDR3: CASSIKRPLGANVLTF
DNA: TGTGCCAGTAGTATAAAACGTCCCTTGGGGGCCAACGTCCTGACTTTC

V: TRBV6-5
size: many
J: TRBJ2-2
D: TRBD2
CDR3: CASGGDGGELFF
DNA: TGTGCCAGCGGGGGGGACGGCGGGGAGCTGTTTTTT

V: TRBV7-6
size: many
J: TRBJ1-3
D: -
CDR3: CASSLAGGRGNTIYF
DNA: TGTGCCAGCAGCTTAGCTGGGGGAAGGGGCAACACCATATATTTT

V: TRBV6-6
size: few
J: TRBJ1-6
D: -
CDR3: CASNTNRVGGSYNSPLHF
DNA: TGTGCCAGCAATACCAACAGGGTCGGGGGCTCCTATAATTCACCCCTCCACTTT

V: TRBV5-4
size: -
J: TRBJ2-1
D: -
CDR3: CASSTKSGVGEQSF
DNA: TGTGCCAGCAGCACAAAGTCAGGGGTGGGTGAGCAGTCCTTC

V: TRBV20-1
size: -
J: TRBJ2-5
D: TRBD1
CDR3: CSAPGQGETQYF
DNA: TGCAGTGCTCCCGGACAGGGAGAGACCCAGTACTTC

V: TRBV6-1
size: -
J: TRBJ2-2
D: TRBD2
CDR3: CASNEALAGSGELFF
DNA: TGTGCCAGCAATGAAGCGCTAGCGGGATCTGGGGAGCTGTTTTTT

V: TRBV6-5
size: many
J: TRBJ1-5
D: TRBD1
CDR3: CASRFLPTDREGNQPQHF
DNA: TGTGCCAGCAGATTCCTACCAACGGACAGGGAGGGGAATCAGCCCCAGCATTTT

V: TRBV7-9
size: many
J: TRBJ2-5
D: -
CDR3: CASSFSETQYF
DNA: TGTGCCAGCAGCTTCTCAGAGACCCAGTACTTC

V: TRBV3-1
size: many
J: TRBJ1-2
D: -
CDR3: CASSPSLGAGYTF
DNA: TGTGCCAGCAGCCCTTCGTTGGGGGCTGGCTACACCTTC

V: TRBV20-1
size: many
J: TRBJ2-3
D: TRBD2
CDR3: CSAPGGRAGDTQYF
DNA: TGCAGTGCACCGGGCGGGAGGGCCGGGGATACGCAGTATTTT

V: TRBV2
size: many
J: TRBJ2-1
D: TRBD2
CDR3: CASSDQAGGENEQFF
DNA: TGTGCCAGCAGTGACCAAGCGGGAGGAGAGAATGAGCAGTTCTTC

V: TRBV5-6
size: many
J: TRBJ2-5
D: -
CDR3: CASSPRTGLAETQYF
DNA: TGTGCCAGCAGCCCCAGGACGGGACTCGCAGAGACCCAGTACTTC

V: TRBV11-3
size: many
J: TRBJ2-3
D: TRBD2
CDR3: CASSAGLAGLAGTQYF
DNA: TGTGCCAGCAGCGCGGGACTAGCGGGACTAGCCGGTACGCAGTATTTT

V: TRBV12-3/TRBV12-4
size: many
J: TRBJ2-6
D: TRBD1
CDR3: CASSWGHRGIDSGANVLTF
DNA: TGTGCCAGCAGTTGGGGCCACAGGGGGATTGACTCTGGGGCCAACGTCCTGACTTTC

V: TRBV5-6
size: -
J: TRBJ2-5
D: -
CDR3: CASSLIRARQETQYF
DNA: TGTGCCAGCAGCTTGATCAGGGCGCGGCAAGAGACCCAGTACTTC

V: TRBV5-6
size: many
J: TRBJ1-3
D: TRBD1
CDR3: CASSFQTGVRNTIYF
DNA: TGTGCCAGCAGCTTTCAAACAGGGGTTCGAAACACCATATATTTT